This T cell receptor (beta chain) was captured in a study of T cells in Graves' hyperthyroidism and ophthalmopathy. Clinicians diagnosed patients from clinical symptoms, serum thyroxine and TRAb, thyroid ultrasound and orbital computed tomography. At least ten counts were recorded for this clonotype. The CDR3 consists of 16 residues. Trimming removed 0 bases from V and 4 bases from J, with 16 bases in between. The germline gives CDR1 SGHRS, CDR2 YFSETQ. What was amplified from RNA transcripts were TCR beta CDR3 regions. First-round RT-PCR targeting the TCR CDR3 was performed with the HTBI primer set. TCRdb redid the calling of the multiplex PCR reads with MiXCR, one entry per CDR3 protein. This table holds 80,000 to 100,000 distinct CDR3 sequences, roughly 39% found once.

The chain links TRBV5-1 to TRBJ1-2; D is undetermined. Sample: peripheral blood or thyroid tissue (not recorded which). This sequence was found in a woman aged 25 to 39 with Graves' hyperthyroidism. CDR3 sequence reads: CASSLALTSPSYGYTF. As DNA, the CDR3 is TGCGCCAGCAGCTTGGCCCTGACATCGCCCTCCTATGGCTACACCTTC.